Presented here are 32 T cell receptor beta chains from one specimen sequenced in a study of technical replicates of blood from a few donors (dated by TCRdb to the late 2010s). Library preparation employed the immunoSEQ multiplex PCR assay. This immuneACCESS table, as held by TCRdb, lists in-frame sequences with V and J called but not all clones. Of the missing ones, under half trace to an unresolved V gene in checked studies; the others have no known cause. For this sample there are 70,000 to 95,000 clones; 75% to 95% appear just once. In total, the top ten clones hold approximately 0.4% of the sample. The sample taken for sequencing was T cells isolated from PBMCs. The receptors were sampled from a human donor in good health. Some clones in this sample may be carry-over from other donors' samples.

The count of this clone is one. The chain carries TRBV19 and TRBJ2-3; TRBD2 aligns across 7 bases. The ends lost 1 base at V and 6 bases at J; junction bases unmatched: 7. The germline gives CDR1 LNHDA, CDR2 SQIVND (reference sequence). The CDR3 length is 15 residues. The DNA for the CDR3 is TGTGCCAGTAGTATAGGAGGCGGGAGATTCGATACGCAGTATTTT. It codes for CASSIGGGRFDTQYF.

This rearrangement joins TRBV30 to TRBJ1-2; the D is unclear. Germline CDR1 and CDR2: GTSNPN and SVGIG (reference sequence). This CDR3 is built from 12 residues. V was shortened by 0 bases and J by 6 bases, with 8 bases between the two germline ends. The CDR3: CAWSVRPDGYTF. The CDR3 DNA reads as TGTGCCTGGAGTGTGAGGCCGGATGGCTACACCTTC.

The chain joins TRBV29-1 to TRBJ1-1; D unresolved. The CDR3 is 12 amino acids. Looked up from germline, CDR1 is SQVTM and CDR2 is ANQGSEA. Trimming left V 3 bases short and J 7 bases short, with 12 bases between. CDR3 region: CSVEWRAGEAFF. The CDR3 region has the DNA TGCAGCGTTGAGTGGAGGGCAGGTGAAGCTTTCTTT.

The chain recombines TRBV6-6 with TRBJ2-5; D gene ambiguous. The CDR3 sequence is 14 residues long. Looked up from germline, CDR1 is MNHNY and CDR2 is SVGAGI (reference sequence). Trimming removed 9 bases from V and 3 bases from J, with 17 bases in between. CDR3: CASSPRVTEETQYF. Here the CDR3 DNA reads TGTGCCAGTAGCCCCCGGGTTACGGAAGAGACCCAGTACTTC.

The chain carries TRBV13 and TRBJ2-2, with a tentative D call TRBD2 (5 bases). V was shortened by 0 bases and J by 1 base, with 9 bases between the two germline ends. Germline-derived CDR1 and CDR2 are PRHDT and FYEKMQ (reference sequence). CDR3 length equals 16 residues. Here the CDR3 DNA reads TGTGCCAGCAGCTTAGGCCCCCGGGGGAACACCGGGGAGCTGTTTTTT. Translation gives CASSLGPRGNTGELFF.

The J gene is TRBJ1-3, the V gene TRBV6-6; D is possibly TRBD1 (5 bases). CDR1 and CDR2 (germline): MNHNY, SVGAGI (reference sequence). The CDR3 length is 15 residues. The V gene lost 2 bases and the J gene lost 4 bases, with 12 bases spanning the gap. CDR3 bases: TGTGCCAGCAGTTACCCGAAGGGGAACGGAAACACCATATATTTT. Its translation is CASSYPKGNGNTIYF.

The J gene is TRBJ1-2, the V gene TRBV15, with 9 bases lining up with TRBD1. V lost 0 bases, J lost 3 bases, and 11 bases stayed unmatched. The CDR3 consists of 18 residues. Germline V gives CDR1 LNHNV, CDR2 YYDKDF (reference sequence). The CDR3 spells CATSREDFRDREYYGYTF. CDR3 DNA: TGTGCCACCAGCAGAGAGGATTTCAGGGACAGGGAATACTATGGCTACACCTTC.

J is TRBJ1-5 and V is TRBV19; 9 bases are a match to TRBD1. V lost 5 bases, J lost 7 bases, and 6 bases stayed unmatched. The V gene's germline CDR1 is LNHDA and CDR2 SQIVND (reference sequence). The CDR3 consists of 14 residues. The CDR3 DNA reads TGTGCCAGTAGTCCTACAGGGGGCGGACAGCCCCAGCATTTT. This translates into CASSPTGGGQPQHF.

The CDR3 loop is CSVSPGETQYF. The CDR3, as DNA: TGCAGCGTTTCCCCGGGAGAGACCCAGTACTTC. V gene TRBV29-1 combines with J gene TRBJ2-5; D gene unclear. This CDR3 is 11 amino acids long. The V gene lost 5 bases and the J gene lost 4 bases, with 8 bases spanning the gap. Germline values: CDR1 SQVTM, CDR2 ANQGSEA.

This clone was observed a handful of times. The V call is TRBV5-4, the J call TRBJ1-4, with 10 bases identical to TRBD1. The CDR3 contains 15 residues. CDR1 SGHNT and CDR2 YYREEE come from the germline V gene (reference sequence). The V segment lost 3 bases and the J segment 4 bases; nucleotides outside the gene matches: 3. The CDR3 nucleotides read TGTGCCAGCAGCTCCAGGGACAGGGGTAATGAAAAACTGTTTTTT. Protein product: CASSSRDRGNEKLFF.

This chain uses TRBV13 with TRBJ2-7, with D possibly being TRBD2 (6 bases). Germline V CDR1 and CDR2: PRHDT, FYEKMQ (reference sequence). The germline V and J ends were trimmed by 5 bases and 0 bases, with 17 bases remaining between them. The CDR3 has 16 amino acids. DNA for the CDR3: TGTGCCAGCAGCCAAATAATGTCGGGAGACTCCTACGAGCAGTACTTC. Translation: CASSQIMSGDSYEQYF.

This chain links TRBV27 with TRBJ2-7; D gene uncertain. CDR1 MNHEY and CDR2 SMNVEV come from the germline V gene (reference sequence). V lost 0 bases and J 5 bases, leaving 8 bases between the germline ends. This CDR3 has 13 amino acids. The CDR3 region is CASSLSKSNEQYF. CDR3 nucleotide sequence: TGTGCCAGCAGTTTATCGAAGAGCAACGAGCAGTACTTC.

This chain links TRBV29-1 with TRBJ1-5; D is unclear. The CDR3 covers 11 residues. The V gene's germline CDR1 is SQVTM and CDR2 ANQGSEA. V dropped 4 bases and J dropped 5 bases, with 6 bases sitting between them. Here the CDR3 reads CSVGGDQPQHF. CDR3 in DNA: TGCAGCGTTGGGGGAGATCAGCCCCAGCATTTT.

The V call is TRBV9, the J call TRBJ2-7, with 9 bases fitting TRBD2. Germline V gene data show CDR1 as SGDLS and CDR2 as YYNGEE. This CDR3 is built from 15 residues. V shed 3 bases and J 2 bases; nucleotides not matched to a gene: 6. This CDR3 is CASSELAGYAYEQYF. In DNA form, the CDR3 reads TGTGCCAGCAGCGAACTAGCGGGCTATGCCTACGAGCAGTACTTC.

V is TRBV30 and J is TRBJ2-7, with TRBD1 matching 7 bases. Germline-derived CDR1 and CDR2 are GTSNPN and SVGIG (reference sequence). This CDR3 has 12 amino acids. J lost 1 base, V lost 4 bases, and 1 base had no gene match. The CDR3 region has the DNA TGTGCCTGGAAACAGGGGTCCTACGAGCAGTACTTC. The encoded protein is CAWKQGSYEQYF.

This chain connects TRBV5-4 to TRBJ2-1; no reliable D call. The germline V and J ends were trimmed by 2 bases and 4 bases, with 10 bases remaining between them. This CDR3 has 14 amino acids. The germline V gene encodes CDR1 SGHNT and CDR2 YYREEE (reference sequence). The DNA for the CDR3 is TGTGCCAGCAGCTTTTACACCAGTTACAATGAGCAGTTCTTC. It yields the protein CASSFYTSYNEQFF.

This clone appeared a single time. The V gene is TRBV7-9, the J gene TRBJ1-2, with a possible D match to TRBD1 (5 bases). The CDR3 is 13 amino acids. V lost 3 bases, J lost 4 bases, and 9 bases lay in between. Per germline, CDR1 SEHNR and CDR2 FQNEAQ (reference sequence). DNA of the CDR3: TGTGCCAGCAGCTTGGGGGGGACCTATGGCTACACCTTC. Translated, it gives CASSLGGTYGYTF. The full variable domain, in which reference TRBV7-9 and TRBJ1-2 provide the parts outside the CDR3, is DTGVSQNPRHKITKRGQNVTFRCDPISEHNRLYWYRQTLGQGPEFLTYFQNEAQLEKSRLLSDRFSAERPKGSFSTLEIQRTEQGDSAMYLCASSLGGTYGYTFGSGTRLTVV.

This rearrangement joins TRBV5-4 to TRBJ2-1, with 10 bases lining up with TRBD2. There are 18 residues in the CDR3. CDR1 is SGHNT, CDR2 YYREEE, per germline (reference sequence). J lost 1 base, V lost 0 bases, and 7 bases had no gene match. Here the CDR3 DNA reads TGTGCCAGCAGCTTGGTAGCAGCGGGAGGGTTGTCCTACAATGAGCAGTTCTTC. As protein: CASSLVAAGGLSYNEQFF.

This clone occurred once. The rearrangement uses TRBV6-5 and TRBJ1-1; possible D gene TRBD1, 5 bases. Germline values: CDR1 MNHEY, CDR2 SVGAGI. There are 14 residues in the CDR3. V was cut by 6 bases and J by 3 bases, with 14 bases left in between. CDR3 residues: CASSRAAGHTEAFF. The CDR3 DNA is TGTGCCAGCAGCCGGGCAGCAGGGCACACTGAAGCTTTCTTT.

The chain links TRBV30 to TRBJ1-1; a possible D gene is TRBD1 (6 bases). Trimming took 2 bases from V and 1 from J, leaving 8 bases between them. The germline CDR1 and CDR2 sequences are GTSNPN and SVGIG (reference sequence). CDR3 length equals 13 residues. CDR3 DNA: TGTGCCTGGAGTAAAGGGGGGAACACTGAAGCTTTCTTT. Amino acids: CAWSKGGNTEAFF.

DNA for the CDR3: TGTGCCAGCAGCCAGGGACAGTTGGGGCCCAACGTCCTGACTTTC. Translated, it gives CASSQGQLGPNVLTF. The V call is TRBV11-2, the J call TRBJ2-6; 7 bases align to TRBD1. J lost 8 bases, V lost 5 bases, and 9 bases had no gene match. Germline V lookup: CDR1 SGHAT, CDR2 FQNNGV. The CDR3 is 15 amino acids.

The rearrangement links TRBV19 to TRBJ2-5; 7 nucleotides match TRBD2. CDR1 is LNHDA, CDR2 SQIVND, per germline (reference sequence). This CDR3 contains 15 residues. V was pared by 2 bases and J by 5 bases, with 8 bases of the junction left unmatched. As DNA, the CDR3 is TGTGCCAGTAGTATAACAGCGGAGGGAGGGGAGACCCAGTACTTC. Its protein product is CASSITAEGGETQYF.

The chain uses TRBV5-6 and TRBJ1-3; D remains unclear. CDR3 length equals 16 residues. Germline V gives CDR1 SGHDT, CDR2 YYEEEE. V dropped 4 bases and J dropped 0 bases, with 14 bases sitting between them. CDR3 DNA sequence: TGTGCCAGCAGCCCCCCGACTAGATACTCTGGAAACACCATATATTTT. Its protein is CASSPPTRYSGNTIYF.

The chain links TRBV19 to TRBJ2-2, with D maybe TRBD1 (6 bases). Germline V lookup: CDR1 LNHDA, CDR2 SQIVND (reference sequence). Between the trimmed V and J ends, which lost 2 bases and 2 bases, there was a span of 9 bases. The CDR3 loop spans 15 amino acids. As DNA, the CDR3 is TGTGCCAGTAGTATATCCAGGGGCAACACCGGGGAGCTGTTTTTT. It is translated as CASSISRGNTGELFF.

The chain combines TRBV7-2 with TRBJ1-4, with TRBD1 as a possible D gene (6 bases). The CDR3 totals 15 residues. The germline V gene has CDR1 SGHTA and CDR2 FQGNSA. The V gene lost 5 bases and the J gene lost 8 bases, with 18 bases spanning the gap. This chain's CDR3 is CASSPDLGAREKLFF. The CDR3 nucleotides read TGTGCCAGCAGCCCCGATTTGGGGGCGCGGGAAAAACTGTTTTTT.

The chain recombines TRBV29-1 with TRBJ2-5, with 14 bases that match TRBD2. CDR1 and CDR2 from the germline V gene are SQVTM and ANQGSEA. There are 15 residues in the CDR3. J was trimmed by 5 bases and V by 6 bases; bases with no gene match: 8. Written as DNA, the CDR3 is TGCAGCGTCGCCGGGACTAGCGGGAGAGGTGAGACCCAGTACTTC. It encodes CSVAGTSGRGETQYF.

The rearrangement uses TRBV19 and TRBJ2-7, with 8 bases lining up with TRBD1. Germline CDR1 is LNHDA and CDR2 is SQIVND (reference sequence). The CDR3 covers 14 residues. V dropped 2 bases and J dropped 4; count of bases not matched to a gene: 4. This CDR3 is CASSISQGAYEQYF. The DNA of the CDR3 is TGTGCCAGTAGTATAAGCCAGGGGGCATACGAGCAGTACTTC.

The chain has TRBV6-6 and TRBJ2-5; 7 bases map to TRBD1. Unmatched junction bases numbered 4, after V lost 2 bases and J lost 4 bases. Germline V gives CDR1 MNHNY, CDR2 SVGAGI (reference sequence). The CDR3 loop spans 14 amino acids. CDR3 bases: TGTGCCAGCAGTTACCTCGACAGGGTAGAGACCCAGTACTTC. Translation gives CASSYLDRVETQYF.

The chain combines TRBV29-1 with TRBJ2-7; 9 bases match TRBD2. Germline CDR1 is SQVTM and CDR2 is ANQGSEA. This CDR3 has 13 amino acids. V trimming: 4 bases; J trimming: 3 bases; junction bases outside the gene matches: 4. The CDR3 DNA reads TGCAGCGTTGGGGTTAGCGGGAGCTACGAGCAGTACTTC. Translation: CSVGVSGSYEQYF.

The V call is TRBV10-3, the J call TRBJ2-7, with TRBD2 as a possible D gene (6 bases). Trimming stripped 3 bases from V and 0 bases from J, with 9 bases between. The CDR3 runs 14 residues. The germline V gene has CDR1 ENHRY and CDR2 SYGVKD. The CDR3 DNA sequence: TGTGCCATCAGTGACAGTAGCGGCTCCTACGAGCAGTACTTC. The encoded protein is CAISDSSGSYEQYF.

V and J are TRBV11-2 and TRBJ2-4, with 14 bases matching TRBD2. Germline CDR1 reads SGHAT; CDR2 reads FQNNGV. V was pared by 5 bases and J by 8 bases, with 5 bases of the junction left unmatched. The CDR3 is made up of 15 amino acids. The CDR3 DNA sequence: TGTGCCAGCAGCCAAGGGACTAGCGGGAGTCACATTCAGTACTTC. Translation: CASSQGTSGSHIQYF.

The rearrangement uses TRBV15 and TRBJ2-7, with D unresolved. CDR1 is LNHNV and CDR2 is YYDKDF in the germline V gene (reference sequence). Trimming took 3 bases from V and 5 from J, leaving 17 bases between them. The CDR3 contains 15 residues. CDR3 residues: CATSSLTGGLNEQYF. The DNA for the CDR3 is TGTGCCACCAGCAGCCTAACCGGTGGGCTAAACGAGCAGTACTTC.